The present T cell receptor beta chain was sequenced within a study of graft-versus-host responses after intestinal transplantation. Turning to the study itself: Recipients underwent multivisceral, liver-intestinal, or isolated intestinal transplants.

A note on this clone: Its cognate antigen is unknown.

Sequencing was performed with immunoSEQ multiplex PCR; in TCRdb, only in-frame clones are kept and a portion is missing. The sample includes about 94,000 clones, roughly nine tenths of them seen just once. CDR1 is MGHRA and CDR2 is YSYEKL in the germline V gene. This CDR3 contains 15 residues. V shed 0 bases and J shed 1 base, with 10 bases lying between them. The chain employs TRBV4-1 and TRBJ2-7; D possibly corresponds to TRBD1 (5 bases). The sequenced sample was unstimulated CD8+ T cells sorted from spleen or lymph node cells, obtained before intestinal transplant. The TCR comes from a human donor who received an intestinal transplant. CDR3 amino acids: CASSQDRTRSYEQYF. CDR3 nucleotide sequence: TGCGCCAGCAGCCAAGACAGGACACGGTCCTACGAGCAGTACTTC.